This passage covers 19 T cell receptor beta chains from one sample sequenced in a study of beta chain features in type 1 diabetes. Their target antigens are unknown. General observations from the study: Shorter TCRB CDR3s, moderately but significantly so, marked every one of the four CD4+ subsets in Type 1 diabetes patients.

All of the isolated RNA was reverse transcribed, so expressed TCRB transcripts were sequenced. Some clones are missing from TCRdb's copy, which holds only in-frame ones; the method was immunoSEQ multiplex PCR. The repertoire holds tens of thousands of clones, with 60% to 70% as singletons. The specimen was stem cell memory CD4+ T cells from blood. The source is a woman aged 25 to 39 with type 1 diabetes.

V is TRBV19 and J is TRBJ1-4; 7 bases agree with TRBD1. In germline, CDR1 is LNHDA, CDR2 SQIVND (reference sequence). J was trimmed by 7 bases and V by 0 bases; bases with no gene match: 8. The CDR3 is made up of 16 amino acids. The CDR3 bases are TGTGCCAGTAGTATAGATCTGGTACAGGGGAGTGAAAAACTGTTTTTT. Protein: CASSIDLVQGSEKLFF.

This CDR3 is CASSQDRYSGTDTQYF. DNA for the CDR3: TGCGCCAGCAGCCAAGATCGTTACTCCGGCACAGATACGCAGTATTTT. The chain carries TRBV4-1 and TRBJ2-3, with D uncertain. The CDR3 is 16 residues long. V lost 0 bases and J 1 base, leaving 11 bases between the germline ends. CDR1 is MGHRA, CDR2 YSYEKL, per germline.

This clone has a single count. The chain recombines TRBV6-5 with TRBJ1-5; D is uncertain. The CDR3 has 13 amino acids. CDR1 and CDR2 from the germline V gene are MNHEY and SVGAGI. Trimming pared 8 bases from V and 5 bases from J, leaving 13 bases between. CDR3 in DNA: TGTGCCAGCTCTTATCGGAGGGATCAGCCCCAGCATTTT. Its translation: CASSYRRDQPQHF.

The gene calls are TRBV25-1 and TRBJ1-2; perhaps TRBD1 as D (5 bases). CDR3 length: 13 amino acids. The V gene's germline CDR1 is MGHDK and CDR2 SYGVNS. The V end lost 2 bases, the J end lost 3 bases, and 7 bases lay between the germline ends. CDR3 DNA sequence: TGTGCCAGCAGTGAAGGCAGGGACTATGGCTACACCTTC. It is translated as CASSEGRDYGYTF.

The V call is TRBV5-1, the J call TRBJ2-3, with 12 bases aligning to TRBD2. Unmatched junction bases numbered 5, after V lost 0 bases and J lost 6 bases. The CDR3 covers 16 residues. The germline CDR1 and CDR2 sequences are SGHRS and YFSETQ. Here the CDR3 reads CASSLGLAGAGDTQYF. In nucleotides, the CDR3 is TGCGCCAGCAGCTTGGGACTAGCGGGAGCGGGCGATACGCAGTATTTT.

This chain joins TRBV27 and TRBJ2-7; D unclear. V lost 5 bases, J lost 4 bases, and 6 bases lay in between. The germline CDR1 and CDR2 sequences are MNHEY and SMNVEV (reference sequence). The CDR3 contains 11 residues. CDR3 nucleotide sequence: TGTGCCAGCAGTCAATTTTACGAGCAGTACTTC. Its protein product is CASSQFYEQYF.

This chain connects TRBV6-4 to TRBJ2-7; D gene uncertain. The germline V gene has CDR1 MRHNA and CDR2 SNTAGT. V was clipped by 3 bases and J by 2 bases, with 17 bases between them. The CDR3 loop spans 16 amino acids. CDR3 bases: TGTGCCAGCAGTGAGCTCCTTTTCGGGTATCCCTACGAGCAGTACTTC. Translating it yields CASSELLFGYPYEQYF.

The J gene is TRBJ1-5, the V gene TRBV11-3, with D possibly matching TRBD1 (6 bases). The CDR3 is made up of 13 amino acids. Germline V gene sequence: CDR1 SGHNT, CDR2 YENEEA. V was cut by 2 bases and J by 5 bases, with 7 bases left in between. The CDR3, as DNA: TGTGCCAGCAGCTTATACAGGGATCAGCCCCAGCATTTT. Protein product: CASSLYRDQPQHF.

This rearrangement joins TRBV19 to TRBJ2-7, with D possibly TRBD1 on 5 matching bases. The ends were cut back, 5 bases at V and 3 bases at J, with 17 bases in the middle. The CDR3 loop spans 15 amino acids. From germline, CDR1 is LNHDA and CDR2 SQIVND (reference sequence). Here the CDR3 DNA reads TGTGCCAGTAGTCCCCTCGACAGATCCCTCTACGAGCAGTACTTC. Encoded protein: CASSPLDRSLYEQYF.

The V gene is TRBV19, the J gene TRBJ1-4; TRBD1 agrees at 7 bases. The CDR3 sequence is 15 residues long. The V gene end was trimmed by 8 bases and the J gene end by 3 bases; junction bases not matched to a gene: 9. Germline V gives CDR1 LNHDA, CDR2 SQIVND (reference sequence). CDR3 bases: TGTGCCAGTCGGGACAGCCCTTGGGCTAATGAAAAACTGTTTTTT. This codes for CASRDSPWANEKLFF.

This clone was counted between two and nine times. The rearrangement links TRBV21-1 to TRBJ2-5; the DNA was not compared with TRBD1, the D call given in the table. TRBV21-1 is given as a pseudogene. This CDR3 comprises 11 residues. The CDR3 loop reads CASSGLETQYF. CDR3 bases: TGTGCCAGCAGCGGCCTGGAGACCCAGTACTTC.

This chain uses TRBV5-1 with TRBJ2-7, with TRBD1 identical over 9 bases. This CDR3 contains 18 residues. Losses at the gene ends were 0 bases for V and 2 bases for J; bases not matched to a gene: 12. CDR1 and CDR2 from the germline V gene are SGHRS and YFSETQ. The CDR3 loop is CASSLVPVLRDRAYEQYF. The DNA for the CDR3 is TGCGCCAGCAGCTTGGTGCCCGTTCTCCGGGACAGGGCCTACGAGCAGTACTTC.

The V gene is TRBV5-4, the J gene TRBJ2-5; 13 positions match TRBD2. V shed 1 base and J 4 bases; nucleotides not matched to a gene: 4. The germline V gene has CDR1 SGHNT and CDR2 YYREEE (reference sequence). This CDR3 has 16 residues. Here the CDR3 reads CASSLTSGRARETQYF. CDR3 coding DNA: TGTGCCAGCAGCTTGACTAGCGGGAGGGCCCGAGAGACCCAGTACTTC. The whole variable domain, filled in from reference TRBV5-4 and TRBJ2-5, reads ETGVTQSPTHLIKTRGQQVTLRCSSQSGHNTVSWYQQALGQGPQFIFQYYREEENGRGNFPPRFSGLQFPNYSSELNVNALELDDSALYLCASSLTSGRARETQYFGPGTRLLVL.

In its sample, this clone was seen a few times. This chain connects TRBV29-1 to TRBJ2-3; 10 bases are shared with TRBD2. The length of the CDR3 is 13 residues. The V gene's germline CDR1 is SQVTM and CDR2 ANQGSEA. The ends lost 7 bases at V and 4 bases at J; junction bases unmatched: 5. The CDR3 bases are TGCAGCGCTCTAGCGGGAGTGGCAGATACGCAGTATTTT. Translated, it gives CSALAGVADTQYF.

This clone was detected a few times. The chain employs TRBV29-1 and TRBJ2-5, with 7 bases fitting TRBD1. The CDR3 has 14 residues. The germline CDR1 and CDR2 sequences are SQVTM and ANQGSEA. The ends lost 8 bases at V and 2 bases at J; junction bases unmatched: 11. Here the CDR3 reads CSIIPGQIQETQYF. Here the CDR3 DNA reads TGCAGCATAATTCCGGGACAGATACAAGAGACCCAGTACTTC.

This chain's CDR3 is CASFTRFGQETQYF. The CDR3 region has the DNA TGTGCCAGCTTCACCAGATTTGGTCAAGAGACCCAGTACTTC. The chain uses TRBV18 and TRBJ2-5; D uncertain. The V gene's germline CDR1 is KGHSH and CDR2 LQKENI. V was trimmed by 7 bases and J by 2 bases, leaving 14 bases between them. There are 14 residues in the CDR3. Filled out from reference TRBV18 and TRBJ2-5, the complete variable domain reads NAGVMQNPRHLVRRRGQEARLRCSPMKGHSHVYWYRQLPEEGLKFMVYLQKENIIDESGMPKERFSAEFPKEGPSILRIQQVVRGDSAAYFCASFTRFGQETQYFGPGTRLLVL.

V and J are TRBV19 and TRBJ1-2, with 7 bases aligning to TRBD1. The CDR3 is made up of 14 amino acids. The trim removed 1 base at V and 2 bases at J, leaving 1 base unmatched. Per the germline V gene, CDR1 is LNHDA and CDR2 is SQIVND (reference sequence). CDR3: CASSIVQGNYGYTF. The CDR3 bases are TGTGCCAGTAGTATAGTACAGGGGAACTATGGCTACACCTTC.

This chain joins TRBV7-3 and TRBJ2-7, with D possibly matching TRBD1 (5 bases). The CDR3 has 14 residues. Germline V gives CDR1 SGHTA, CDR2 FQGTGA. Trimming removed 5 bases at V and 6 bases at J, with 17 bases between. Written as DNA, the CDR3 is TGTGCCAGCAGCCCGGACAATACGGCGCCCGAGCAGTACTTC. Translated, it gives CASSPDNTAPEQYF.

This clone appeared a single time. J is TRBJ2-5 and V is TRBV6-1; D is unresolved. CDR3 length: 14 residues. With 0 bases removed from V and 0 bases from J, the gap between germline ends came to 5 bases. Germline V CDR1 and CDR2: MNHNS, SASEGT. CDR3 region: CASSEARYQETQYF. CDR3 DNA sequence: TGTGCCAGCAGTGAAGCCAGGTACCAAGAGACCCAGTACTTC.